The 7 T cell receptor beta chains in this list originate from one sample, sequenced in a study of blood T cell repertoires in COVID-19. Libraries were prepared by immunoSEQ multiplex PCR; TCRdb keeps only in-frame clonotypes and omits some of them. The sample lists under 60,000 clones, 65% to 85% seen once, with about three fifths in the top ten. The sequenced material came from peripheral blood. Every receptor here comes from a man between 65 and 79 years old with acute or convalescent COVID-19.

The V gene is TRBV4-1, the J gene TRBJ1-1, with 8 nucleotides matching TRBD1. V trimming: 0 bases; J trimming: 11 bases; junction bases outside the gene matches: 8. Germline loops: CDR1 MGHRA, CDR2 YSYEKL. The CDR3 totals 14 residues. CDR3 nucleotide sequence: TGCGCCAGCAGCCAAGAACTGAGACAGGGGTTTGCTTTCTTT. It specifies CASSQELRQGFAFF.

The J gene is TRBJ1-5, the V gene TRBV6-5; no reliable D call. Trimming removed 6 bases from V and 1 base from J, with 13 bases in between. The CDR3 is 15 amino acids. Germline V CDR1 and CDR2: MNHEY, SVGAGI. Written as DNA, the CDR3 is TGTGCCAGCAGCAAAGCCCCCAGGAGCAATCAGCCCCAGCATTTT. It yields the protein CASSKAPRSNQPQHF.

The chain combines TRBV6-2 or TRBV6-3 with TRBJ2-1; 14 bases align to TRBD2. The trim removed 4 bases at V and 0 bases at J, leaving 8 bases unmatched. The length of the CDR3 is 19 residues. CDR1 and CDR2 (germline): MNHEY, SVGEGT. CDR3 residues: CASSSTSGGVVSSYNEQFF. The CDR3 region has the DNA TGTGCCAGCAGTTCGACTAGCGGGGGGGTGGTCAGCTCCTACAATGAGCAGTTCTTC.

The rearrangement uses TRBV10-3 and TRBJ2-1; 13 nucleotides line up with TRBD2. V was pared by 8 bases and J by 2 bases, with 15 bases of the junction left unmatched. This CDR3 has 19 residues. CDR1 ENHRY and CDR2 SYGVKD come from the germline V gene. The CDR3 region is CAIHEGTSGDRATYNEQFF. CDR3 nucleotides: TGTGCCATCCATGAAGGGACTAGCGGGGACCGGGCGACCTACAATGAGCAGTTCTTC.

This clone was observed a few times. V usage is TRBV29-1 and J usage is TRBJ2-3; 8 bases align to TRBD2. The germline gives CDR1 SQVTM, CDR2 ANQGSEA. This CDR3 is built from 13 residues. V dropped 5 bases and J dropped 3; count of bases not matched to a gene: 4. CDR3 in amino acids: CSVTGGVTDTQYF. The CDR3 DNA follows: TGCAGCGTTACGGGAGGGGTGACAGATACGCAGTATTTT.

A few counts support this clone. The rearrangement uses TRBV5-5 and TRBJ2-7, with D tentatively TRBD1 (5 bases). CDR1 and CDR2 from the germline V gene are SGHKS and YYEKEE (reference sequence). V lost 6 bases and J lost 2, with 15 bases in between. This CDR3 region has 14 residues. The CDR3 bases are TGTGCCAGCACCTTTATGACAGCGCCCTACGAGCAGTACTTC. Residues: CASTFMTAPYEQYF.

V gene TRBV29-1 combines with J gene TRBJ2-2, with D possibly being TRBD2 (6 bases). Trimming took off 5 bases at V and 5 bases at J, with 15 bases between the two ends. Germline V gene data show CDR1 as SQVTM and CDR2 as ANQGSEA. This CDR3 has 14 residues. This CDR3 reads CSVKDYGGTGELFF. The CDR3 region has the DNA TGCAGCGTTAAGGACTATGGGGGAACCGGGGAGCTGTTTTTT.